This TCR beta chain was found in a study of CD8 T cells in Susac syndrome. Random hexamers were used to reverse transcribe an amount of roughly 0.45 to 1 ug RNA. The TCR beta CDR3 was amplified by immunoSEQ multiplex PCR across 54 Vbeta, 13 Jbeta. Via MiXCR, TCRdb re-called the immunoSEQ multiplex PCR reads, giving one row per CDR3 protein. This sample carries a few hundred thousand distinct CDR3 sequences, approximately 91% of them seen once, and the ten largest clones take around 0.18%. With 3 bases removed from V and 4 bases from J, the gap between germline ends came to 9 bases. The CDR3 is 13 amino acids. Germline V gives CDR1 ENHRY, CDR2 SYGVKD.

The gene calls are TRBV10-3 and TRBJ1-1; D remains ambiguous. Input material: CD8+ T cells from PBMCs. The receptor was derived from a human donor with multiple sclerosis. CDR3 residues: CAISEYGGTEAFF. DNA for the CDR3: TGTGCCATCAGTGAATATGGTGGCACTGAAGCTTTCTTT.